A selection of T cell receptor beta chains follows, all from one sample in a study of cytomegalovirus exposure and HLA in healthy donors. TCRdb's copy holds only in-frame clones and misses some; the assay was immunoSEQ multiplex PCR. The data contain 180,000 or so clones, over 75% of them singletons. Source material: PBMCs. Receptor source: a man between 40 and 49 years old in good health and CMV-seropositive. Both conserved end residues are part of each CDR3. The order of the fields is J gene, clone size, V gene, D gene, CDR3 DNA, CDR3 protein. A D gene is named only where the DNA matches it firmly. Clone sizes are given selectively: once, few, many, or a class where the clone is expanded.

J: TRBJ2-2; size: NA; V: TRBV18; D: NA; DNA: TGTGCCAGCTCACCAGTCGTGGGCTCCGGGGAGCTGTTTTTT; CDR3: CASSPVVGSGELFF
J: TRBJ1-2; size: NA; V: TRBV6-5; D: TRBD1; DNA: TGTGCCAGCAGTTACGGGACAGGGTCCTATGGCTACACCTTC; CDR3: CASSYGTGSYGYTF
J: TRBJ2-7; size: NA; V: TRBV19; D: TRBD1; DNA: TGTGCCAGTAGTAGTGGGACAGGGACCCCCTACGAGCAGTACTTC; CDR3: CASSSGTGTPYEQYF
J: TRBJ1-4; size: few; V: TRBV4-1; D: NA; DNA: TGCGCCAGCAGCCAAGAGTTGCGTGAAAAACTGTTTTTT; CDR3: CASSQELREKLFF
J: TRBJ2-1; size: NA; V: TRBV25-1; D: NA; DNA: TGTGCCAGCAGTGAAAGACAAACGAGCTCCTACAATGAGCAGTTCTTC; CDR3: CASSERQTSSYNEQFF
J: TRBJ1-1; size: NA; V: TRBV7-9; D: NA; DNA: TGTGCCAGCAAGCTGGAGGGGAGGGCTGAAGCTTTCTTT; CDR3: CASKLEGRAEAFF
J: TRBJ2-1; size: NA; V: TRBV11-3; D: NA; DNA: TGTGCCAGCAGCTTTGGCGGGACCTACAATGAGCAGTTCTTC; CDR3: CASSFGGTYNEQFF
J: TRBJ2-1; size: NA; V: TRBV19; D: TRBD2; DNA: TGTGCCAGTAGTATAGGGGGACTAGCGGATGGGGAGCAGTTCTTC; CDR3: CASSIGGLADGEQFF
J: TRBJ1-5; size: NA; V: TRBV28; D: NA; DNA: TGTGCCAGCAGCTCAAGACAGGAAGGTCAGCCCCAGCATTTT; CDR3: CASSSRQEGQPQHF
J: TRBJ1-2; size: NA; V: TRBV6-6; D: NA; DNA: TGTGCCAGCAGTTCCCCTTGGGAGTCTGGCTACACCTTC; CDR3: CASSSPWESGYTF
J: TRBJ1-2; size: NA; V: TRBV21-1; D: NA; DNA: TGTGCCAGCAGCAAAGGGCAGGGCTGCGGCTACACCTTC; CDR3: CASSKGQGCGYTF